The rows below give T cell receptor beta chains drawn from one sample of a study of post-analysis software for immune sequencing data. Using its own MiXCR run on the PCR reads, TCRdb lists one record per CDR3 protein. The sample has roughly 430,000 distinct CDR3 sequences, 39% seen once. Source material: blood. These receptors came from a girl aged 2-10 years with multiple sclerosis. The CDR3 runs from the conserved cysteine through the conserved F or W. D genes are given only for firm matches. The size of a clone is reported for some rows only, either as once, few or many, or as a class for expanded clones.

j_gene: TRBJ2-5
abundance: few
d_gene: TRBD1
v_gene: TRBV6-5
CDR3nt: TGTGCCAGCAGTTATAGGACCCAAACAGGGGGCGAGACCCAGTACTTC
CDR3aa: CASSYRTQTGGETQYF

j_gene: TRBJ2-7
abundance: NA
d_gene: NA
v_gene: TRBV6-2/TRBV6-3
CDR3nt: TGTGCCAGCAGCAACCCCCTGGTGGGAGTCTCAAATGGGAACGAGCAGTACTTC
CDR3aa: CASSNPLVGVSNGNEQYF

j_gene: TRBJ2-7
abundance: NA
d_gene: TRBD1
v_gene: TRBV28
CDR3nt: TGTGCCAGCAGTTCGTCCCGGGACAGGGGGTCACTCTACGAGCAGTACTTC
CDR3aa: CASSSSRDRGSLYEQYF

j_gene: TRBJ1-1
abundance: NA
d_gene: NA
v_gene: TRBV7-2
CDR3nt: TGTGCCAGCAGCTTATGGGGAGTGAACACTGAAGCTTTCTTT
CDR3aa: CASSLWGVNTEAFF

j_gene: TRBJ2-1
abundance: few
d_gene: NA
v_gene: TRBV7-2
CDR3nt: TGTGCCAGCAGCTCGCAACTAGTTTACAATGAGCAGTTCTTC
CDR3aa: CASSSQLVYNEQFF

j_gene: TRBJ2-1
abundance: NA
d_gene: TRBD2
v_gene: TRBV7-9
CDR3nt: TGTGCCAGCACCCCTCATTTAGCGGGGGCCTACAATGAGCAGTTCTTC
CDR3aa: CASTPHLAGAYNEQFF

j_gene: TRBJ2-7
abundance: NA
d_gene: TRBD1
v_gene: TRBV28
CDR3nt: TGTGCCAGCAGTTTATTCAGGGGGCGGCACGAGCAGTACTTC
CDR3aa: CASSLFRGRHEQYF

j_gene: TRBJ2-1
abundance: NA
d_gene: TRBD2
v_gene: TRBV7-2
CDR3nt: TGTGCCAGCAGCCCTACGACTAGCGGGGGCCGCTACAATGAGCAGTTCTTC
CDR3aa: CASSPTTSGGRYNEQFF

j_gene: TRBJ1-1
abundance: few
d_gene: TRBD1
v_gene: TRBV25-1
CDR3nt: TGTGCCAGCATCGAGGCAGGGGGGAACACTGAAGCTTTCTTT
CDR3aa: CASIEAGGNTEAFF

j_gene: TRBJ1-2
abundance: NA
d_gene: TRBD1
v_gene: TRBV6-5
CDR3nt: TGTGCCAGCAGTTTCACCGGGACAGGGTTCGGCTATGGCTACACCTTC
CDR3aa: CASSFTGTGFGYGYTF

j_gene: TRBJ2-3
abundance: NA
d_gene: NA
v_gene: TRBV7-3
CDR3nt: TGTGCCAGCAGCTTAGCGGGGTTCGGCACAGATACGCAGTATTTT
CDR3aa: CASSLAGFGTDTQYF

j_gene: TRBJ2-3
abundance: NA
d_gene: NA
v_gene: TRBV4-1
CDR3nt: TGCGCCAGCAGCCAGGACTCACCGAGCACAGATACGCAGTATTTT
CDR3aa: CASSQDSPSTDTQYF

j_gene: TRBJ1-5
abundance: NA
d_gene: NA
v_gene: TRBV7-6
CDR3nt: TGTGCCAGCAGTTTAGCGGGTGCCGGTAATCAGCCCCAGCATTTT
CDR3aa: CASSLAGAGNQPQHF

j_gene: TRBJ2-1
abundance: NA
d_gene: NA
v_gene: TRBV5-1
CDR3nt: TGCGCCAGCAGCTTGAGGGCAATATACAATGAGCAGTTCTTC
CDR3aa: CASSLRAIYNEQFF

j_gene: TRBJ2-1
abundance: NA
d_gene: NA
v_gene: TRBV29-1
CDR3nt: TGCAGCGTTGAATGGGGGGCCAGCTCCTACAATGAGCAGTTCTTC
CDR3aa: CSVEWGASSYNEQFF

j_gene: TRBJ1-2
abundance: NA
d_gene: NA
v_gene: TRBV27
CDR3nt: TGTGCCAGCAGTTTAATTGGTGGAGGCTATGGCTACACCTTC
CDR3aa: CASSLIGGGYGYTF

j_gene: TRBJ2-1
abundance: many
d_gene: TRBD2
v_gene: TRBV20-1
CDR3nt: TGCAGTGCTTTTATCCCTACTAGCGGGAGCCGGAATGAGCAGTTCTTC
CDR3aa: CSAFIPTSGSRNEQFF

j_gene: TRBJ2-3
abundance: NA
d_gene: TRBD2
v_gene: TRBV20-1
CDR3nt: TGCAGTGCTAGAATCACTAGCGGGGGGGCCCCAGATACGCAGTATTTT
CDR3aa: CSARITSGGAPDTQYF

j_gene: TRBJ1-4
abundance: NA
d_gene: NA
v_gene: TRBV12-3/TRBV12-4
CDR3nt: TGTGCCAGCAGTTTTCGCGTAGGGGGGCCCGCAACTAATGAAAAACTGTTTTTT
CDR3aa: CASSFRVGGPATNEKLFF

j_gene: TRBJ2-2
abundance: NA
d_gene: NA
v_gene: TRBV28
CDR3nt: TGTGCCAGCCGGGGTGGCGCCTTGAGGACCGGGGAGCTGTTTTTT
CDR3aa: CASRGGALRTGELFF

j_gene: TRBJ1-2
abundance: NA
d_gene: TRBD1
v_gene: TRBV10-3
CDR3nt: TGTGCCATCAGCCTGACAGGGGGTAACTATGGCTACACCTTC
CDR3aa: CAISLTGGNYGYTF

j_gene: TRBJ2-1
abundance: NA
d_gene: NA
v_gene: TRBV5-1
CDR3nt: TGCGCCAGCAGCTTGGTAAAGGCGAGCTCCTACAATGAGCAGTTCTTC
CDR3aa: CASSLVKASSYNEQFF

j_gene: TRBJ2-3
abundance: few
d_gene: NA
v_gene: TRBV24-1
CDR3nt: TGTGCCACCAGTTCTAGAGCGGGTCGTGGAGATACGCAGTATTTT
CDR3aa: CATSSRAGRGDTQYF

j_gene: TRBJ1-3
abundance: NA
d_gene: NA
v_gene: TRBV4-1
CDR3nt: TGCGCCAGCAGCCAAGATAACAGACCCTGGGACACCATATATTTT
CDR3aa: CASSQDNRPWDTIYF

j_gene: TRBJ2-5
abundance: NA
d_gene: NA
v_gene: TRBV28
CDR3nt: TGTGCCAGCAGTTTGGGTGGATATTCCCCCGGAGAGACCCAGTACTTC
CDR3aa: CASSLGGYSPGETQYF

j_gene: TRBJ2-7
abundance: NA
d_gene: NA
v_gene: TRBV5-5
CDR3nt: TGTGCCAGCAGCCATTTGCGGCAAGAATACGAGCAGTACTTC
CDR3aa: CASSHLRQEYEQYF

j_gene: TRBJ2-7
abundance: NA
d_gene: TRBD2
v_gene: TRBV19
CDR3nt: TGTGCCAGTAGGAGTAGCGGGAGGTCCTACGAGCAGTACTTC
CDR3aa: CASRSSGRSYEQYF

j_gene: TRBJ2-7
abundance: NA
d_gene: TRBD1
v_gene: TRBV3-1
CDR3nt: TGTGCCAGCAGCCCTGGCCGGGACAGGGGTTGGTACGAGCAGTACTTC
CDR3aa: CASSPGRDRGWYEQYF

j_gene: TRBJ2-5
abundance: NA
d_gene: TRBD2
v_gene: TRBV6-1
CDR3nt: TGTGCCAGCACCTGGACTAGCGGGAATAGGGAGACCCAGTACTTC
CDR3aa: CASTWTSGNRETQYF

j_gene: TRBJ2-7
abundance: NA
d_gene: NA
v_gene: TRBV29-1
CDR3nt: TGCAGCGTTCGTACCCTAGCGAACTACGAGCAGTACTTC
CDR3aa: CSVRTLANYEQYF

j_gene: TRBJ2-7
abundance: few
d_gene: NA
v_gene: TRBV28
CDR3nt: TGTGCCAGCAGTTTACGGGGCCAGAACTACGAGCAGTACTTC
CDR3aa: CASSLRGQNYEQYF

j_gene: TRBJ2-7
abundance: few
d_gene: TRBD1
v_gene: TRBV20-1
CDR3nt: TGCAGTGCTAGAGATCCCATATCCGGGGACAGCCCCTCCTACGAGCAGTACTTC
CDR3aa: CSARDPISGDSPSYEQYF

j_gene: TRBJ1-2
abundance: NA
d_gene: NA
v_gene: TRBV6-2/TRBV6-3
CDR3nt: TGTGCCAGCACCGAGACAGCTAACTATGGCTACACCTTC
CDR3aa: CASTETANYGYTF

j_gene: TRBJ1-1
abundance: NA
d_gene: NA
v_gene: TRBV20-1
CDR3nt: TGCAGTGCTAGTCGGCAGGCGTTTGAAGCTTTCTTT
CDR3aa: CSASRQAFEAFF

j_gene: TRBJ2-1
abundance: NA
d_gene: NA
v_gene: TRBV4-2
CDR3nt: TGTGCCAGCAGCTGGGGAAGGGAAGGACAAGAGACCCAGTTCTTC
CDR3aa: CASSWGREGQETQFF

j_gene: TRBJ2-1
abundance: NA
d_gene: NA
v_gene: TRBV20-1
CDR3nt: TGCAGTGCTCCTGACTGGGAATCCTACAATGAGCAGTTCTTC
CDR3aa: CSAPDWESYNEQFF

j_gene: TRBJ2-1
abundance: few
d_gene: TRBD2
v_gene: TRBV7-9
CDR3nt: TGTGCCAGCAGCTTAGTCGCGGGAGGCTACGATGAGCAGTTCTTC
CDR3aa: CASSLVAGGYDEQFF

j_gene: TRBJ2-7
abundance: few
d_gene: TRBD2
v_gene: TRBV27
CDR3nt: TGTGCCAGCAGTCATAACGCGGGGGGCGAGCAGTACTTC
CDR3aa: CASSHNAGGEQYF

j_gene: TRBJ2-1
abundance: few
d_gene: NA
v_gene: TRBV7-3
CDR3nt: TGTGCCAGCAGCTCGCTGCCGAACGAGCGGGCGGTATACAATGAGCAGTTCTTC
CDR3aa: CASSSLPNERAVYNEQFF

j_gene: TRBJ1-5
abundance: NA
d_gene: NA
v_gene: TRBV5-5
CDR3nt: TGTGCCAGCAGCTTGGGACCTTACCTTAATAGCAATCAGCCCCAGCATTTT
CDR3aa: CASSLGPYLNSNQPQHF

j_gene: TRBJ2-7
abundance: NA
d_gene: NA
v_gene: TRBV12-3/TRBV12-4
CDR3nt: TGTGCCACCCAAGCTGCAGGATACTCCTACGAGCAGTACTTC
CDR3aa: CATQAAGYSYEQYF

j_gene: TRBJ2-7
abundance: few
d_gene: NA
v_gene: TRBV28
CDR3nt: TGTGCCAGCAGTTTAAGACCCTACGAGCAGTACTTC
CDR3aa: CASSLRPYEQYF

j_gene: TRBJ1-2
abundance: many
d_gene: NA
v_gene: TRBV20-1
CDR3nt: TGCAGTGCTAGAGATGGTGGGTTTTCGTCCTATGGCTACACCTTC
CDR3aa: CSARDGGFSSYGYTF

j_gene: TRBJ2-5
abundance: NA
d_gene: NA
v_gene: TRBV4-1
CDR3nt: TGCGCCAGCACCAAAAAGGGGGACGGATTCTACAATGAGCAGTACTTC
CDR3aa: CASTKKGDGFYNEQYF

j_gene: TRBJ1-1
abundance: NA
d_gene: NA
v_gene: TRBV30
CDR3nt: TGTGCCGCCTACTCAGGAACTGAAGCTTTCTTT
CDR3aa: CAAYSGTEAFF

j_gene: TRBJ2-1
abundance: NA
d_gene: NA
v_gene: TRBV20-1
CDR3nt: TGCAGTTCCATTCGCACGCCCAATGAGCAGTTCTTC
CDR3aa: CSSIRTPNEQFF

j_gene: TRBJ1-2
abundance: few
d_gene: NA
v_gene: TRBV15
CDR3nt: TGTGCCACCAGCAGAGAATCTAGGGTTAGACAGGTCTATGGCTACACCTTC
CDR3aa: CATSRESRVRQVYGYTF

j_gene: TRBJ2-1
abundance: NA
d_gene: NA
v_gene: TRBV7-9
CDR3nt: TGTGCCAGCAGGCCGTCGGGTGATGAGCAGTTCTTC
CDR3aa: CASRPSGDEQFF

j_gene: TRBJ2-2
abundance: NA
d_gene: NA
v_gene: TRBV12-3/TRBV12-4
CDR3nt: TGTGCCAGCAACTTACTGGGGGCGGCCGGGGAGCTGTTTTTT
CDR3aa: CASNLLGAAGELFF

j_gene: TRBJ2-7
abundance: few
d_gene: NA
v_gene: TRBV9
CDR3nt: TGTGCCAGCAGCGTAGGAGGGGGTGCCTCGGGCCACGAGCAGTACTTC
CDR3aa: CASSVGGGASGHEQYF

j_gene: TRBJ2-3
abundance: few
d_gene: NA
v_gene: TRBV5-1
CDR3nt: TGCGCCAGCAGCTTGCGGGCCCGGGGGAGCACAGATACGCAGTATTTT
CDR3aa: CASSLRARGSTDTQYF